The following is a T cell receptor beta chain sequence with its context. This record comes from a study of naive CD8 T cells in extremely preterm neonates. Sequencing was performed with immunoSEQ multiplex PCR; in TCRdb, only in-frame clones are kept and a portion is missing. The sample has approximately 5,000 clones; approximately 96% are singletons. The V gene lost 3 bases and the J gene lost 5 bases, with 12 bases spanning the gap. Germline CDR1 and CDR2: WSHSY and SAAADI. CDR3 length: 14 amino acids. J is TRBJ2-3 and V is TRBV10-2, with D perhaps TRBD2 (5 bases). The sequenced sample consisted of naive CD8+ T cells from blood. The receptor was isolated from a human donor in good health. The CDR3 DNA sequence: TGCGCCAGCAGTGATCCCCCACTAGGAGATACGCAGTATTTT. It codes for CASSDPPLGDTQYF.